This T cell receptor beta chain was identified in a study of blood T cell repertoires in COVID-19. The protocol was immunoSEQ multiplex PCR, while the TCRdb copy is restricted to in-frame clones and leaves out a portion. The repertoire holds 270,000 or so clones, with around 88% as singletons. The specimen sequenced was PBMCs or T cells enriched from blood (not recorded which). This receptor was identified in a woman in her forties with acute COVID-19.

The CDR3 protein is CASSGPDSGNQPQHF. The CDR3 DNA follows: TGTGCCAGCAGTGGCCCGGACAGCGGCAATCAGCCCCAGCATTTT. This rearrangement joins TRBV25-1 to TRBJ1-5; D might be TRBD1 (6 bases). Germline V gene lookup returns CDR1 MGHDK and CDR2 SYGVNS. V gave up 4 bases and J gave up 2 bases, with 12 bases separating them. This CDR3 has 15 residues.